This TCR beta chain appears in the sequencing data of a study of blood T cell repertoires in COVID-19. Clones were read by immunoSEQ multiplex PCR, and TCRdb kept only the in-frame ones, dropping some. The sample consists of under 300,000 clones, about 88% of them appearing once. CDR3 length: 15 residues. Germline lookup yields CDR1 MNHEY and CDR2 SVGAGI. J was trimmed by 3 bases and V by 0 bases; bases with no gene match: 3. What was sequenced was peripheral blood. V gene TRBV6-5 combines with J gene TRBJ1-2; 8 bases are a match to TRBD1. The receptor was isolated from a woman between 65 and 79 years old with active or convalescent COVID-19. The CDR3 sequence is CASSYSPGQDYGYTF. CDR3 DNA: TGTGCCAGCAGTTACTCGCCGGGACAGGACTATGGCTACACCTTC.